This paragraph covers one T cell receptor (beta chain) sequence. This sample was taken from a study of blood T cell repertoires in COVID-19. Study summary: Acute-phase and convalescent COVID-19 samples originated in the United States, Italy and Spain. From T cells, B-cell-depleted T cells, or PBMCs came the material, which was cDNA or gDNA.

In the source study's methods: Reference gene primers were amplified, and this amplification served to estimate nucleated cell counts. Libraries were prepared by immunoSEQ multiplex PCR; TCRdb keeps only in-frame clonotypes and omits some of them. The V and J calls and clone size were taken over from that table, and D and trimming were inferred from the DNA. The sample contains 100,000 to 120,000 clones, 80% to 85% of which appear only once. The trim removed 4 bases at V and 0 bases at J, leaving 8 bases unmatched. The CDR3 length is 17 residues. Germline CDR1 KGHSH, CDR2 LQKENI. The chain carries TRBV18 and TRBJ1-1, with 10 bases aligning to TRBD1. The origin of this receptor is a man of 80 years or more with acute or convalescent COVID-19. The sample consisted of peripheral blood. The CDR3 DNA reads TGTGCCAGCTCACTTACCGGGACAGGGGTCATGAACACTGAAGCTTTCTTT. As protein: CASSLTGTGVMNTEAFF.